A selection of T cell receptor beta chains follows, all from one sample in a study of chronic HIV infection and antiretroviral therapy. One entry per CDR3 protein, called by TCRdb with MiXCR from the 5' RACE reads. The sample yields about 31,000 distinct CDR3 sequences, around 9% seen once. Sequencing used peripheral blood. These receptors were taken from an adult who had HIV and had not received antiretroviral therapy, or was an uninfected healthy control (not recorded which). Each CDR3 is given with its conserved first and last residue. The D gene is left open where the match is weak. Clone size is not always given. Where it is, it says once, few, many or a class for expanded clones.

>TRBV9|NA|TRBJ2-7|NA
TGTGCCAGCAGCGCAACTAAGGGACAAGCCCCCTACGAGCAGTACTTC
CASSATKGQAPYEQYF
>TRBV5-1|many|TRBJ1-1|TRBD1
TGCGCCAGCAGCTTTTCAGGGGGCGCCCCTGAAGCTTTCTTT
CASSFSGGAPEAFF
>TRBV29-1|many|TRBJ2-3|NA
TGCAGCGTTGAATCAAGGGGGAGCACAGATACGCAGTATTTT
CSVESRGSTDTQYF
>TRBV6-2/TRBV6-3|few|TRBJ2-7|NA
TGTGCCAGCAGTTACCCGGACTATTTGGGAATGGACGAGCAGTACTTC
CASSYPDYLGMDEQYF
>TRBV27|many|TRBJ1-2|TRBD1
TGTGCCAGCAGTTCTTACAGGGGTGGGGGCTATGGCTACACCTTC
CASSSYRGGGYGYTF
>TRBV7-9|NA|TRBJ1-4|NA
TGTGCCAGCAGCCAACATAATGAAAAACTGTTTTTT
CASSQHNEKLFF
>TRBV6-1|many|TRBJ2-7|NA
TGTGCCAGCAACGAAAAGCAACCGGGACTCTTAGGGTTCCACGAGCAGTACTTC
CASNEKQPGLLGFHEQYF
>TRBV29-1|NA|TRBJ2-5|TRBD1
TGCAGCGTGGAAAACAGGGGCATGGAGACCCAGTACTTC
CSVENRGMETQYF
>TRBV4-1|NA|TRBJ2-7|NA
TGCGCCAGCAGCCAAGACAGTCTACCGTCCGAGCAGTACTTC
CASSQDSLPSEQYF
>TRBV27|many|TRBJ2-7|NA
TGTGCCAGCAGTTTGGTCGGGAACTACGAGCAGTACTTC
CASSLVGNYEQYF
>TRBV12-5|NA|TRBJ2-7|NA
TGTGCTAGTGGTTTAGCCGGGGTCAGGGCCTCCTACGAGCAGTACTTC
CASGLAGVRASYEQYF
>TRBV4-2|few|TRBJ2-1|NA
TGTGCCAGCAGCTACAGACTGGCTTCCTACAATGAGCAGTTCTTC
CASSYRLASYNEQFF
>TRBV4-1|few|TRBJ1-4|TRBD1
TGCGCCAGCAGCCCTGACAGGGTGGGTGAAAAACTGTTTTTT
CASSPDRVGEKLFF
>TRBV29-1|many|TRBJ2-2|NA
TGCAGCGTAACAGGGGGGGCCGGGGAGCTGTTTTTT
CSVTGGAGELFF
>TRBV11-2|NA|TRBJ2-3|TRBD2
TGTGCCAGCAGCTCAACCTGGGCGGGAGGGACAGATACGCAGTATTTT
CASSSTWAGGTDTQYF
>TRBV9|many|TRBJ2-3|NA
TGTGCCAGCAGCGGTGGAGGATCCACAGATACGCAGTATTTT
CASSGGGSTDTQYF
>TRBV6-5|few|TRBJ1-5|NA
TGTGCCTGCCGCGGAAATAGCAATCAGCCCCAGCATTTT
CACRGNSNQPQHF
>TRBV18|few|TRBJ2-2|TRBD2
TGTGCCAGCTCACCAAGAATCACTAGCGGGAACGGCGGGGAGCTGTTTTTT
CASSPRITSGNGGELFF
>TRBV6-5|many|TRBJ1-2|TRBD1
TGTGCCAGCAGGGGGGAAAGGACAGGCATTTCATCTTATGGCTACACCTTC
CASRGERTGISSYGYTF
>TRBV10-3|many|TRBJ1-1|NA
TGTGCCACCGTGCAGGACCCGAACACTGAAGCTTTCTTT
CATVQDPNTEAFF
>TRBV11-2|many|TRBJ2-1|NA
TGTGCCAGCACTCAAGGGCTGCACAATGAGCAGTTCTTC
CASTQGLHNEQFF
>TRBV5-8|NA|TRBJ1-2|NA
TGTGCCAGCAGCTTGGCGGGGTATTATGGCTACACCTTC
CASSLAGYYGYTF
>TRBV7-9|many|TRBJ1-4|NA
TGTGCCAGCAGCTCAGCTTCCCGGGAAAGCAATTTT
CASSSASRESNF
>TRBV10-3|many|TRBJ2-7|TRBD2
TGTGCCATCTCCGGCGGGAGAGCTTTTTTCTACGAGCAGTACTTC
CAISGGRAFFYEQYF
>TRBV5-1|many|TRBJ2-7|NA
TGCGCCAGCAGCCGAGACGGGACGGTGGCCGGGATGGAGCAGTACTTC
CASSRDGTVAGMEQYF
>TRBV24-1|few|TRBJ2-3|NA
TGTGCCACCAGTGATTTGAGGGATACGCAGTATTTT
CATSDLRDTQYF
>TRBV28|NA|TRBJ2-7|NA
TGTGCCAGCAGTGGGGAGGACACTGATTACGAGCAGTACTTC
CASSGEDTDYEQYF
>TRBV29-1|few|TRBJ1-1|NA
TGCAGCGTTGATTGGATGAACACTGAAGCTTTCTTT
CSVDWMNTEAFF
>TRBV20-1|NA|TRBJ2-7|TRBD2
TGCAGTGCTAGTTCACCACTAGCGATCTACGAGCAGTACTTC
CSASSPLAIYEQYF
>TRBV29-1|many|TRBJ1-1|TRBD1
TGCAGCGTTGTAGAGGAGGACAGGGGGATTCAGAACACTGAAGCTTTCTTT
CSVVEEDRGIQNTEAFF
>TRBV7-2|many|TRBJ1-1|NA
TGTGCCAGCAGCCCCCGGGGCCGGGCCACTGAAGCTTTCTTT
CASSPRGRATEAFF
>TRBV27|few|TRBJ1-4|TRBD1
TGTGCCAGCAGTTCCAGGGGGGGAGATGAAAAACTGTTTTTT
CASSSRGGDEKLFF
>TRBV5-1|many|TRBJ1-1|NA
TGCGCCAGCAGCCGCACCACTCATGGACAGTTAATGAACACTGAAGCTTTCTTT
CASSRTTHGQLMNTEAFF
>TRBV3-1|many|TRBJ2-7|NA
TGTGCCAGCAGCCAAGTATTGCGGGACGGGGAGCAGTACTTC
CASSQVLRDGEQYF
>TRBV29-1|few|TRBJ2-2|TRBD1
TGCAGCGGACAGGGGGCCCGAACCGGGGAGCTGTTTTTT
CSGQGARTGELFF
>TRBV7-8|few|TRBJ1-1|NA
TGTGCCAGCAGCTTCCAATCACAGGGGAACACTGAAGCTTTCTTT
CASSFQSQGNTEAFF
>TRBV7-8|many|TRBJ2-7|TRBD2
TGTGCCAGCAGCTTAGGGACTAGCGCGGGTGAGCAGTACTTC
CASSLGTSAGEQYF
>TRBV9|NA|TRBJ2-3|TRBD2
TGTGCCAGCAGCGTAGAAATAGCGGGGGGTACAGATACGCAGTATTTT
CASSVEIAGGTDTQYF
>TRBV7-2|NA|TRBJ1-1|NA
TGTGCCAGCAGCTTATTCAAGGGGCCCAACACTGAAGCTTTCTTT
CASSLFKGPNTEAFF
>TRBV4-3|few|TRBJ2-1|NA
TGCGCCAGCAGCCAAGATTACCAGATCCTAGGGAATGAGCAGTTCTTC
CASSQDYQILGNEQFF
>TRBV10-2|many|TRBJ2-7|NA
TGCGCCAGCAGTGAGATCCCCACCGCGGCCTACGAGCAGTACTTC
CASSEIPTAAYEQYF
>TRBV11-2|many|TRBJ2-5|NA
TGTGCCAGCAGCTTAGCCCGACTGGACAACCAAGAGACCCAGTACTTC
CASSLARLDNQETQYF
>TRBV5-1|many|TRBJ2-1|NA
TGCGCCAGCGGAAATGAGGACGCCTTCTCCTACAATGAGCAGTTCTTC
CASGNEDAFSYNEQFF
>TRBV10-1|NA|TRBJ2-1|NA
TGCGCCAGCAGTGAAGGGAACAATGAGCAGTTCTTC
CASSEGNNEQFF
>TRBV5-1|many|TRBJ2-7|NA
TGCGCCAGCAGCTTGCACCCATCCGAGCAGTACTTC
CASSLHPSEQYF
>TRBV15|many|TRBJ2-5|NA
TGTGCCACCAGCAGAGTTGACCAAGAGACCCAGTACTTC
CATSRVDQETQYF
>TRBV27|many|TRBJ1-5|NA
TGTGCCAGCAGTTTATCGTCTTATAGCAATCAGCCCCAGCATTTT
CASSLSSYSNQPQHF
>TRBV28|many|TRBJ2-7|NA
TGTGCCAGCAGTTTATTCCCGGACGGGGACTACGAGCAGTACTTC
CASSLFPDGDYEQYF
>TRBV18|few|TRBJ1-1|TRBD1
TGTGCCAGCTCACAAGACAGGGTTCGGAACACTGAAGCTTTCTTT
CASSQDRVRNTEAFF
>TRBV20-1|many|TRBJ2-7|NA
TGCAGTGCCATCCTAGGGGACACGCTGGGGGAGCAGTACTTC
CSAILGDTLGEQYF
>TRBV6-2/TRBV6-3|many|TRBJ2-1|TRBD2
TGTGCCAGCAGGCAACTAGCGGGCTCCTACAATGAGCAGTTCTTC
CASRQLAGSYNEQFF
>TRBV7-2|few|TRBJ2-3|NA
TGTGCCAGCAGCGGGGGTTCCGATACGCAGTATTTT
CASSGGSDTQYF
>TRBV2|NA|TRBJ1-3|NA
TGTGCCACCCTAAAGTTACGGGCGATTGGAAACACCATATATTTT
CATLKLRAIGNTIYF
>TRBV28|many|TRBJ1-4|TRBD1
TGTGCCAGCTTACTTTCGGGACAGCTTAATGAAAAACTGTTTTTT
CASLLSGQLNEKLFF